This record concerns one T cell receptor beta chain sequence. Its antigen is as yet unknown. V shed 3 bases and J 5 bases; nucleotides not matched to a gene: 7. Germline V gives CDR1 SGHRS, CDR2 YFSETQ. This CDR3 region has 15 residues. The sample comes from a study of CD8+CD57+ T cells in acquired aplastic anemia. The TCR beta profiling, which covered VDJ combination and CDR3 sequence, was carried out using genomic DNA as the template. MiXCR, applied by TCRdb to the reads, yields one record per CDR3 protein. The repertoire includes approximately 380,000 distinct CDR3 sequences, 55% to 75% of them detected once, and 3% to 4.5% sits in the top ten. Points from the study as a whole: Patients showed no significant difference from controls in CD8+ Simpson's diversity.

The chain employs TRBV5-1 and TRBJ2-3; TRBD1 agrees at 9 bases. The sequencing input was sorted CD4+, CD8+, or CD8+CD57+ T cells (not recorded which) from PBMCs. This receptor was identified in a human donor in good health, serving as a control. The CDR3 DNA sequence: TGCGCCAGCAGCTCAACAGGGGGCGATAAAGATACGCAGTATTTT. Translating it yields CASSSTGGDKDTQYF. Complete variable domain (other parts from reference TRBV5-1 and TRBJ2-3): KAGVTQTPRYLIKTRGQQVTLSCSPISGHRSVSWYQQTPGQGLQFLFEYFSETQRNKGNFPGRFSGRQFSNSRSEMNVSTLELGDSALYLCASSSTGGDKDTQYFGPGTRLTVL.